The clone carrying this T cell receptor (beta chain) was detected only once. This CDR3 is 15 amino acids long. The germline V gene encodes CDR1 SGHKS and CDR2 YYEKEE (reference sequence). The ends were cut back, 0 bases at V and 1 base at J, with 10 bases in the middle. Original processing notes: For nucleated cells, counts were estimated from reference gene primer amplification. Measured with immunoSEQ multiplex PCR; TCRdb has only the in-frame clones, and not every one. The V and J calls and clone size are taken from that table; D and trimming were inferred from the DNA. Seen here are 80,000 to 130,000 clones, around 90% observed once, and the top ten hold around 5.7%. The sample originates from a study of blood T cell repertoires in COVID-19. Whole-study context: Collection of acute and convalescent COVID-19 samples took place in the United States, Italy and Spain. PBMCs, B-cell-depleted T cells, or T cells were the source of the cDNA or gDNA that made up the material.

This chain links TRBV5-5 with TRBJ1-2; D is perhaps TRBD1 (6 bases). Source material: peripheral blood. This sequence was found in a man in his sixties or seventies with acute or convalescent COVID-19. In nucleotides, the CDR3 is TGTGCCAGCAGCTTGGGCAGGGGCCTTAACTATGGCTACACCTTC. Translating gives CASSLGRGLNYGYTF.